Listed below are T cell receptor beta chains from one sample, sequenced in a study of T cell responses to AZD1222 COVID-19 vaccine. Clones were read by immunoSEQ multiplex PCR, and TCRdb kept only the in-frame ones, dropping some. There are 150,000 or so clones in the sample; more than 70% occur only once, and more than 5.5% lies in the top ten. The material sequenced was peripheral blood, taken on day 0 of AZD1222 vaccination. Source of these receptors: an adult in good health. CDR3s include the opening cysteine and the closing phenylalanine or tryptophan. D genes are given only for firm matches. Clone size is shown for a subset of rows, as once, few, many or a class of expanded clone.

clone_size,d_call,v_call,j_call,cdr3_nt,cdr3_aa
-,TRBD2,TRBV24-1,TRBJ2-5,TGTGCCACCGGACTCAGACTAGCGGGAGAACAAGAGACCCAGTACTTC,CATGLRLAGEQETQYF
-,-,TRBV11-1,TRBJ2-7,TGTGCCAGCAGCTTCTCCACGGGACGAGGTTACGAGCAGTACTTC,CASSFSTGRGYEQYF
-,TRBD2,TRBV2,TRBJ2-3,TGTGCCAGCAGTACACGGGCGGGGGGGCCTAGCACAGATACGCAGTATTTT,CASSTRAGGPSTDTQYF
-,TRBD2,TRBV28,TRBJ2-3,TGTGCCAGCAGTCCGGGACTAGCGGAAACAGATACGCAGTATTTT,CASSPGLAETDTQYF
-,-,TRBV3-1/TRBV3-2,TRBJ1-1,TGTGCCAGCAGCCTAAACTTACGACAGGCGTCGGCTTTCTTT,CASSLNLRQASAFF
-,-,TRBV10-3,TRBJ1-6,TGTGCCATCAGTGAGTCGAGCCTTCAGGTGAATAATTCACCCCTCCACTTT,CAISESSLQVNNSPLHF
-,TRBD1,TRBV28,TRBJ1-6,TGTGCCAGCAGTTTTTATAGGACAGGGTCGAGTTCACCCCTCCACTTT,CASSFYRTGSSSPLHF
-,-,TRBV30,TRBJ2-6,TGTGCCTGGAGTGTACGGGGGGCGCTTGGGGCCAACGTCCTGACTTTC,CAWSVRGALGANVLTF
-,TRBD2,TRBV3-1/TRBV3-2,TRBJ2-6,TGTGCCAGCAGCCCCGGGACTAGCGGGGGGTCCTCTGGGGCCAACGTCCTGACTTTC,CASSPGTSGGSSGANVLTF
-,-,TRBV20-1,TRBJ2-7,TGCAGTGCTAGGTGGGGAAACGAGCAGTACTTC,CSARWGNEQYF
-,-,TRBV15,TRBJ2-3,TGTGCCACCAGCAGAGGTTCGGGCAGCCTCTCAGATACGCAGTATTTT,CATSRGSGSLSDTQYF
-,-,TRBV11-2,TRBJ2-5,TGTGCCAGCAGCTTAGTGGCGGATCTTGCTCAAGAGACCCAGTACTTC,CASSLVADLAQETQYF
few,TRBD1,TRBV27,TRBJ2-2,TGTGCCAGCAGTTTTGACAGGGGGTTGTCTGGTAACACCGGGGAGCTGTTTTTT,CASSFDRGLSGNTGELFF
-,TRBD1,TRBV10-1,TRBJ1-2,TGCGCCAGCAGTGAGTTAGGGGACAGGGGGCCAATTAGGACCTATGGCTACACCTTC,CASSELGDRGPIRTYGYTF
once,-,TRBV30,TRBJ1-2,TGTGCCTGGAGTGAATCGGGGTGGAGGACCACGGACTATGGCTACACCTTC,CAWSESGWRTTDYGYTF
-,TRBD1,TRBV19,TRBJ1-5,TGTGCCAGTAGTACTCGGACAGGGGCTTTGGGAAGCCAGCCCCAGCATTTT,CASSTRTGALGSQPQHF
once,TRBD1,TRBV5-1,TRBJ2-6,TGCGCCAGCAGTCCGGGACAGGGGTTCTCTGGGGCCAACGTCCTGACTTTC,CASSPGQGFSGANVLTF
-,-,TRBV27,TRBJ2-3,TGTGCCAGCAGTTCCACGGGGGGCTTACGCACAGATACGCAGTATTTT,CASSSTGGLRTDTQYF
-,-,TRBV5-4,TRBJ1-1,TGTGCCAGCAGCTTAAGGAACACTGAAGCTTTCTTT,CASSLRNTEAFF
-,TRBD1,TRBV7-9,TRBJ2-7,TGTGCCAGCAGCTTCATGGGACAGGGGTTCTCCGAGCAGTACTTC,CASSFMGQGFSEQYF
once,-,TRBV6-1,TRBJ1-2,TGTGCCAGCAGTGATTCCGCGTCCTTCTATGGCTACACCTTC,CASSDSASFYGYTF
once,TRBD2,TRBV10-3,TRBJ2-1,TGTGCCATCAGTGTTCTTAGCGGGAGGGCTGATGAGCAGTTCTTC,CAISVLSGRADEQFF
-,-,TRBV2,TRBJ1-2,TGTGCCAGCAGCCTGACGGAGGCCCTTTGGGGCTACACCTTC,CASSLTEALWGYTF
-,TRBD1,TRBV6-5,TRBJ1-1,TGTGCCACCGCAGAACAGGGGGCGACTGAAGCTTTCTTT,CATAEQGATEAFF
-,TRBD1,TRBV19,TRBJ1-3,TGTGCCAGTAGTATTTCCCCGGGACAGTCTGGAAACACCATATATTTT,CASSISPGQSGNTIYF
-,-,TRBV28,TRBJ1-2,TGTGCCAGCAGGGAAGCAGGGGTGATGTATGGCTACACCTTC,CASREAGVMYGYTF
-,TRBD2,TRBV19,TRBJ2-3,TGTGCCAGTAGTATAGGACTAGCGGGGGGCCTAAGCACAGATACGCAGTATTTT,CASSIGLAGGLSTDTQYF
-,-,TRBV10-3,TRBJ1-5,TGTGCCATCAGTGGTACAGGGAGTAATCAGCCCCAGCATTTT,CAISGTGSNQPQHF
-,-,TRBV28,TRBJ2-2,TGTGCCAGCAGGTTCCCGGTCACAGAGGAGCTGTTTTTT,CASRFPVTEELFF
-,-,TRBV25-1,TRBJ1-4,TGTGCCAGCAGTGACAGGGGAGCTAATGAAAAACTGTTTTTT,CASSDRGANEKLFF
-,TRBD1,TRBV11-2,TRBJ1-2,TGTGCCAGCAGCTTCCCGGACAGGGGTCATGGCTACACCTTC,CASSFPDRGHGYTF
-,TRBD1,TRBV10-3,TRBJ2-1,TGTGCCATCAGTGAGTCTCATGGCAGGGGGAACAATGAGCAGTTCTTC,CAISESHGRGNNEQFF
-,-,TRBV11-2,TRBJ2-3,TGTGCCAGCAGCTTAGTACTTAGGACAGGCACAGATACGCAGTATTTT,CASSLVLRTGTDTQYF
-,TRBD1,TRBV19,TRBJ1-5,TGTGCCAGTAGTCTCGGACAGGGGGTACAGCCCCAGCATTTT,CASSLGQGVQPQHF
-,-,TRBV5-1,TRBJ2-1,TGCGCCAGCAGCCCTGGACTAAACTACAATGAGCAGTTCTTC,CASSPGLNYNEQFF
-,-,TRBV24-1,TRBJ2-1,TGTGCCACCAGTGATCCGCAGGCGGGGTCCTACAATGAGCAGTTCTTC,CATSDPQAGSYNEQFF
-,TRBD1,TRBV19,TRBJ2-3,TGTGCCAGTGGTCCCGGACAGGGAACAGATACGCAGTATTTT,CASGPGQGTDTQYF